This passage covers 17 T cell receptor beta chains from one sample sequenced in a study of T cells expressing NK-cell markers. Reanalyzing the 5' RACE reads, TCRdb keeps one entry per CDR3 protein, without DNA. This sample's table has about 460,000 distinct CDR3 sequences. The sample taken for sequencing was blood T cells: a sorted CD56 or NKG2C T cell subset, CD4+ or CD8+ T cells, or bulk PBMC T cells (not recorded which). The receptors shown here come from a woman aged 50 to 65 in good health.

The genes are TRBV30 and TRBJ1-1. Germline V gene sequence: CDR1 GTSNPN, CDR2 SVGIG (reference sequence). The CDR3 contains 16 residues. The CDR3 sequence is CAWSVPPGQRNTEAFF.

The genes are TRBV19 and TRBJ1-1; absent DNA, TCRdb's TRBD1 call cannot be checked. This CDR3 is built from 16 residues. CDR1 and CDR2 from the germline V gene are LNHDA and SQIVND (reference sequence). The CDR3 protein is CASSIFQGNKATEAFF.

J is TRBJ2-1 and V is TRBV7-9; TCRdb proposes TRBD2, but this gene call is untestable without DNA. Germline CDR1 and CDR2: SEHNR and FQNEAQ (reference sequence). This CDR3 has 15 residues. The CDR3 here is CASSLERLAYNEQFF.

V gene TRBV25-1 combines with J gene TRBJ1-2; the TCRdb call, TRBD1, lacks DNA for checking. This CDR3 region has 15 residues. Germline loops: CDR1 MGHDK, CDR2 SYGVNS. The CDR3 here is CASSRLVGGFGGYTF.

The V call is TRBV20-1, the J call TRBJ2-2; with no DNA, the TCRdb D assignment of TRBD2 cannot be verified. The CDR3 is 15 residues long. CDR1 DFQATT and CDR2 SNEGSKA come from the germline V gene (reference sequence). The CDR3 spells CSAYGLAGSGGELFF.

The J gene is TRBJ2-5, the V gene TRBV7-9; the D call from TCRdb, TRBD2, cannot be confirmed without DNA. CDR1 and CDR2 from the germline V gene are SEHNR and FQNEAQ (reference sequence). This CDR3 is built from 15 residues. The CDR3 here is CASSLDAGAGETQYF.

The V and J genes are TRBV4-1 and TRBJ2-4; TCRdb reports TRBD2, a call that lacks DNA to check it against. The CDR3 consists of 16 residues. Germline lookup yields CDR1 MGHRA and CDR2 YSYEKL. CDR3 amino acids: CASSQLAGVVKNIQYF.

The V gene is TRBV12-3 or TRBV12-4, the J gene TRBJ2-7; TCRdb's D gene call, TRBD1, goes unchecked for lack of DNA. The CDR3 spans 14 residues. The CDR3 region is CASRNRVLVYEQYF.

V and J are TRBV29-1 and TRBJ1-3. This CDR3 contains 13 residues. The germline V gene has CDR1 SQVTM and CDR2 ANQGSEA. The CDR3 loop is CSVASSSANTIYF.

The V gene is TRBV29-1, the J gene TRBJ1-2. The length of the CDR3 is 11 residues. From germline, CDR1 is SQVTM and CDR2 ANQGSEA. The CDR3: CSSQTGYGYTF.

CDR3 region: CSVLLPIQGHTQYF. The rearrangement uses TRBV29-1 and TRBJ2-3; no DNA is available, so the TRBD1 call from TCRdb remains unchecked. The CDR3 spans 14 residues. The germline V gene encodes CDR1 SQVTM and CDR2 ANQGSEA.

The rearrangement joins TRBV12-3 or TRBV12-4 to TRBJ2-1. This CDR3 is 12 amino acids long. CDR3 in amino acids: CASSQRLDEQFF.

V is TRBV29-1 and J is TRBJ1-1. Germline lookup yields CDR1 SQVTM and CDR2 ANQGSEA. The CDR3 has 13 residues. The CDR3 sequence is CSVEKRLNTEAFF. The variable domain in full, with the rest retrieved from reference TRBV29-1 and TRBJ1-1, is SAVISQKPSRDICQRGTSLTIQCQVDSQVTMMFWYRQQPGQSLTLIATANQGSEATYESGFVIDKFPISRPNLTFSTLTVSNMSPEDSSIYLCSVEKRLNTEAFFGQGTRLTVV.

The V call is TRBV5-1, the J call TRBJ2-1; absent DNA, TCRdb's TRBD1 call cannot be checked. The CDR3 covers 15 residues. The germline V gene has CDR1 SGHRS and CDR2 YFSETQ. CDR3 in amino acids: CASSLWDRSNNEQFF.

This chain connects TRBV7-9 to TRBJ2-5; TCRdb's D gene call, TRBD2, goes unchecked for lack of DNA. CDR1 SEHNR and CDR2 FQNEAQ come from the germline V gene (reference sequence). The CDR3 has 14 amino acids. CDR3 region: CASSSGVRQETQYF. The variable domain in full, with the rest retrieved from reference TRBV7-9 and TRBJ2-5, is DTGVSQNPRHKITKRGQNVTFRCDPISEHNRLYWYRQTLGQGPEFLTYFQNEAQLEKSRLLSDRFSAERPKGSFSTLEIQRTEQGDSAMYLCASSSGVRQETQYFGPGTRLLVL.

The chain links TRBV5-1 to TRBJ2-5; with no DNA, the TCRdb D assignment of TRBD2 cannot be verified. CDR1 is SGHRS and CDR2 is YFSETQ in the germline V gene. There are 16 residues in the CDR3. The CDR3 loop reads CASSLEGLARQETQYF.

The chain carries TRBV6-4 and TRBJ2-3; TCRdb's D call of TRBD2 is untestable without DNA. Germline V CDR1 and CDR2: MRHNA, SNTAGT. This CDR3 is built from 14 residues. CDR3 sequence reads: CASSESGSPDTQYF.